The subject of this entry is one T cell receptor (beta chain). CDR3 length: 15 amino acids. Trimming pared 3 bases from V and 8 bases from J, leaving 15 bases between. Per germline, CDR1 SGDLS and CDR2 YYNGEE. The sample originates from a study of control samples from healthy donors and cancer patients. Only in-frame clones appear in the TCRdb table, and some are missing; sequencing was by immunoSEQ multiplex PCR. Of under 150,000 clones in the sample, under 90% are singletons; the top ten hold about 7.9%. The V and J genes are TRBV9 and TRBJ1-6; TRBD1 is a possible D gene (5 bases). Sequenced: PBMCs. This TCR derives from a man aged 50-60 years with head and neck cancer. The CDR3 bases are TGTGCCAGCAGCGCCCGCAGGGATGGGGATTCACCCCTCCACTTT. This encodes CASSARRDGDSPLHF. The variable domain in full, with the rest retrieved from reference TRBV9 and TRBJ1-6, is DSGVTQTPKHLITATGQRVTLRCSPRSGDLSVYWYQQSLDQGLQFLIQYYNGEERAKGNILERFSAQQFPDLHSELNLSSLELGDSALYFCASSARRDGDSPLHFGNGTRLTVT.